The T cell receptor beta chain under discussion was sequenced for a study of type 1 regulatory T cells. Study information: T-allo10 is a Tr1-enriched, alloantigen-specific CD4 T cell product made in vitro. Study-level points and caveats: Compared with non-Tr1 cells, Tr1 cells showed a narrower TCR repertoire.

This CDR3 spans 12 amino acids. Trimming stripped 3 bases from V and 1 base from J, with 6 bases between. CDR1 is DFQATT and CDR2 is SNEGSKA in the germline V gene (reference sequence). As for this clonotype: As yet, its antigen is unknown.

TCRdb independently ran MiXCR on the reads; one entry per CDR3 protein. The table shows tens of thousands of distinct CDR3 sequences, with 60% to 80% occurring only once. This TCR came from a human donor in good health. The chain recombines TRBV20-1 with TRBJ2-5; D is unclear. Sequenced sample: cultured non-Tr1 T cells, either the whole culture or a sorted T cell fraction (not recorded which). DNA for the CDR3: TGCAGTGCTAGGACGCCCCAAGAGACCCAGTACTTC. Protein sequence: CSARTPQETQYF.